One T cell receptor beta chain is described in this entry. Its antigen is not known. Trimming left V 4 bases short and J 5 bases short, with 18 bases between. This CDR3 comprises 15 residues. Germline V lookup: CDR1 SGHKS, CDR2 YYEKEE (reference sequence). For the second PCR, which ran for about 6 to 11 cycles, a sample-barcoded 5' primer and a J-beta primer mix were used. The authors tagged each cDNA molecule using a template-switch adaptor with 12 random nucleotides. TCRdb reanalysed the 5' RACE reads using MiXCR and keeps one entry per CDR3 protein. The sample consists of some 890,000 distinct CDR3 sequences, roughly 28% of them appearing once. The data stem from a study of blood T cells in healthy people across ages. Donors were systemically healthy Caucasian individuals from Russia aged roughly 6 to 100 years. Study results and caveats: Diversity of TCR beta per million T cells declined in a roughly linear way with age.

These sequences were also reported in another study, on T cells of mothers and their children.

The chain recombines TRBV5-5 with TRBJ1-1; D may be TRBD1 (6 bases). Source material: blood. This TCR was sampled from a woman between 40 and 55 years old in good health. The CDR3 sequence: CASSRGGRVETEAFF. The CDR3 DNA sequence: TGTGCCAGCAGCCGCGGGGGGCGGGTGGAGACTGAAGCTTTCTTT.